This T cell receptor (beta chain) was recorded in a study of glioma-infiltrating T cells. This clonotype was recorded at least ten times. Its antigen is not identified. The iRepertoire nested amplicon-rescue multiplex PCR amplified TCR alpha and beta CDR3s from RNA. TCRdb re-derived calls from the multiplex PCR reads in MiXCR, one entry per CDR3 protein. The sample includes fewer than 200,000 distinct CDR3 sequences, more than 30% of them seen just once. CDR1 is LNHDA and CDR2 is SQIVND in the germline V gene (reference sequence). With 6 bases clipped from V and 4 bases from J, the junction kept 11 bases outside the gene matches. CDR3 size: 16 residues. Study findings and constraints: Above-expected tissue-blood divergence occurred in all gliomas, most in low-grade ones.

V usage is TRBV19 and J usage is TRBJ2-3, with 9 bases identical to TRBD2. Sequencing was performed on glioma tissue, nonneoplastic brain tissue, or PBMCs (not recorded which). The source of this sequence is a human donor with low-grade glioma or glioblastoma, undergoing nonglioma brain surgery, or in good health (not recorded which). The CDR3 DNA sequence: TGTGCCAGTAGCGCTCTAGGGACTAGCTTCCCAGATACGCAGTATTTT. The encoded protein is CASSALGTSFPDTQYF.